The clone carrying this TCR beta chain was observed at least ten times. Diagnoses used clinical symptoms, serum thyroxine and TRAb, thyroid ultrasound and orbital computed tomography. The entry originates in a study of T cells in Graves' hyperthyroidism and ophthalmopathy. TCR beta CDR3 regions were amplified from RNA transcripts. First-round RT-PCR of the TCR CDR3 relied on the HTBI primer set. TCRdb ran MiXCR on the multiplex PCR reads and lists one entry per CDR3 protein. The sample holds more than 500,000 distinct CDR3 sequences, 12% to 15% seen once. V lost 1 base and J 5 bases, leaving 15 bases between the germline ends. The CDR3 totals 16 residues.

The chain combines TRBV12-3 or TRBV12-4 with TRBJ1-5, with D possibly being TRBD1 (6 bases). The source of this sequence is a woman aged 35 to 49 with Graves' hyperthyroidism. The sequenced sample consisted of blood. Here the CDR3 reads CASSLGKSNRDQPQHF. In DNA form, the CDR3 reads TGTGCCAGCAGTTTAGGGAAGTCAAACAGGGATCAGCCCCAGCATTTT.